This is a list of T cell receptor beta chains from one sample in a study of T cells in localized non-small cell lung cancer. Here immunoSEQ multiplex PCR was the method, and the copy in TCRdb shows in-frame clones only, minus some. Of fewer than 45,000 clones in the sample, roughly 86% are singletons; the top ten hold around 2.5%. The sample consisted of peripheral blood, taken before any cancer treatment. The source of these receptors is a female donor at least 60 years old with stage I squamous cell lung carcinoma. Both conserved end residues are part of each CDR3. D genes are given only for firm matches. Clone size is given for some rows only: seen once, a few or many times, or a class if the clone is expanded.

V,J,size,D,CDR3,DNA
TRBV30,TRBJ2-7,.,TRBD2,CAWTKKAGGEEQYF,TGTGCCTGGACCAAAAAAGCGGGAGGGGAAGAGCAGTACTTC
TRBV19,TRBJ1-1,few,.,CASSITGLNTEAFF,TGTGCCAGTAGTATTACAGGCCTGAACACTGAAGCTTTCTTT
TRBV15,TRBJ1-2,once,TRBD1,CATSRVRQGYWDGYTF,TGTGCCACCAGCAGGGTGAGACAGGGGTATTGGGATGGCTACACCTTC
TRBV4-3,TRBJ2-3,.,TRBD2,CASSQASGVPDTQYF,TGCGCCAGCAGCCAGGCTAGCGGGGTCCCAGATACGCAGTATTTT
TRBV9,TRBJ2-3,.,TRBD2,CASSPGTSASTDTQYF,TGTGCCAGCAGCCCCGGGACTAGCGCTAGCACAGATACGCAGTATTTT
TRBV4-1,TRBJ2-4,.,TRBD1,CASSQGRGAKNIQYF,TGCGCCAGCAGCCAAGGCAGGGGGGCCAAAAACATTCAGTACTTC
TRBV10-3,TRBJ2-7,.,TRBD1,CAISESMDRGHEQYF,TGTGCCATCAGTGAGTCTATGGACAGGGGCCACGAGCAGTACTTC
TRBV18,TRBJ2-7,once,.,CASSQDTSYEQYF,TGTGCCAGCTCGCAGGACACCTCCTACGAGCAGTACTTC
TRBV5-1,TRBJ2-7,few,.,CASSLEGIPYEQYF,TGCGCCAGCAGCTTGGAGGGGATCCCCTACGAGCAGTACTTC
TRBV5-6,TRBJ2-1,.,TRBD2,CASSLGLAGSSEQFF,TGTGCCAGCAGCTTAGGACTAGCGGGATCGAGTGAGCAGTTCTTC
TRBV6-1,TRBJ2-1,few,.,CASSEQGGFDEQFF,TGTGCCAGCAGTGAACAGGGGGGTTTCGATGAGCAGTTCTTC
TRBV9,TRBJ2-5,.,TRBD2,CASSVEDSGRETQYF,TGTGCCAGCAGCGTAGAGGATAGCGGGAGGGAGACCCAGTACTTC
TRBV10-3,TRBJ2-5,.,TRBD1,CAISTGAGETQYF,TGTGCCATTTCGACAGGGGCCGGAGAGACCCAGTACTTC
TRBV7-9,TRBJ1-2,.,.,CASSLVGGLDYGYTF,TGTGCCAGCAGCTTAGTTGGGGGGCTTGACTATGGCTACACCTTC
TRBV20-1,TRBJ2-3,.,.,CSGLFGDTQYF,TGCAGTGGACTTTTCGGAGATACGCAGTATTTT
TRBV18,TRBJ2-3,.,.,CASSQRQSGRATDTQYF,TGTGCCAGCTCGCAACGACAGTCGGGAAGGGCCACAGATACGCAGTATTTT
TRBV5-8,TRBJ2-7,.,.,CASSLYERLIPYEQYF,TGTGCCAGCAGCTTATATGAGCGTTTGATTCCCTACGAGCAGTACTTC
TRBV7-2,TRBJ2-1,.,TRBD1,CASSLASGTAYNEQFF,TGTGCCAGCAGCTTAGCATCCGGGACAGCTTACAATGAGCAGTTCTTC
TRBV4-2,TRBJ2-7,.,.,CASSQGGVYSYEQYF,TGTGCCAGCAGCCAAGGGGGCGTCTACTCCTACGAGCAGTACTTC
TRBV28,TRBJ2-5,.,.,CASSLGTPQETQYF,TGTGCCAGCAGTTTAGGGACTCCCCAAGAGACCCAGTACTTC
TRBV5-1,TRBJ1-1,.,.,CASSSREGTEAFF,TGCGCCAGCAGCTCCCGAGAGGGCACTGAAGCTTTCTTT
TRBV7-9,TRBJ2-1,.,.,CASRRSLYNEQFF,TGTGCCAGCAGGCGGAGCCTCTACAATGAGCAGTTCTTC
TRBV9,TRBJ2-3,.,.,CASSVGGGSTDTQYF,TGTGCCAGCAGCGTAGGGGGCGGGAGCACAGATACGCAGTATTTT
TRBV11-2,TRBJ2-7,.,.,CASSSDIGEQYF,TGTGCCAGCAGCTCGGATATAGGGGAGCAGTACTTC
TRBV4-3,TRBJ2-7,few,TRBD1,CASSQDRSAYEQYF,TGCGCCAGCAGCCAGGACAGGTCGGCCTACGAGCAGTACTTC
TRBV2,TRBJ2-6,.,.,CASSSIIIQSRANVLTF,TGTGCCAGCAGTTCGATTATTATACAAAGTCGGGCCAACGTCCTGACTTTC
TRBV9,TRBJ2-2,.,.,CASSLVTAGELFF,TGTGCCAGCAGCCTAGTGACTGCCGGGGAGCTGTTTTTT
TRBV30,TRBJ2-5,.,.,CAWNLGQEGETQYF,TGTGCCTGGAACCTCGGACAGGAGGGAGAGACCCAGTACTTC
TRBV4-1,TRBJ2-3,.,.,CASSQVPGVVTDTQYF,TGCGCCAGCAGCCAAGTCCCCGGGGTGGTAACAGATACGCAGTATTTT
TRBV19,TRBJ1-5,.,.,CASNSIDGRNQPQHF,TGTGCCAGTAATTCAATTGACGGTCGCAATCAGCCCCAGCATTTT
TRBV27,TRBJ1-2,once,.,CASRGTPTNYGYTF,TGTGCCAGCAGAGGGACCCCCACTAACTATGGCTACACCTTC
TRBV27,TRBJ1-1,.,.,CASSQRVMNTEAFF,TGTGCCAGCAGTCAGAGAGTAATGAACACTGAAGCTTTCTTT
TRBV21-1,TRBJ2-1,.,.,CASSLVAVEQFF,TGTGCCAGCAGCCTGGTAGCGGTGGAGCAGTTCTTC
TRBV27,TRBJ2-5,.,TRBD2,CASSSHGLAGVGAQETQYF,TGTGCCAGCAGTTCGCACGGGCTAGCGGGAGTAGGGGCACAAGAGACCCAGTACTTC
TRBV2,TRBJ1-1,.,.,CASKRNTEAFF,TGTGCCAGCAAAAGAAACACTGAAGCTTTCTTT
TRBV4-3,TRBJ1-4,.,TRBD1,CASSQDVETGEKLFF,TGCGCCAGCAGCCAAGATGTGGAGACAGGGGAAAAACTGTTTTTT
TRBV9,TRBJ2-1,.,.,CASSGDFRPYNEQFF,TGTGCCAGCAGCGGGGACTTTCGACCCTACAATGAGCAGTTCTTC
TRBV4-3,TRBJ2-1,.,TRBD2,CASSQGEREGDEQFF,TGCGCCAGCAGCCAAGGGGAGCGGGAGGGCGATGAGCAGTTCTTC
TRBV19,TRBJ2-2,.,.,CASSARVTSPGELFF,TGTGCCAGTAGTGCCCGGGTCACTAGCCCCGGGGAGCTGTTTTTT
TRBV27,TRBJ2-1,.,TRBD2,CASSLWGFGTINEQFF,TGTGCCAGCAGTTTGTGGGGGTTTGGGACTATAAATGAGCAGTTCTTC
TRBV29-1,TRBJ2-7,.,.,CSVKRSYEQYF,TGCAGCGTGAAGCGCTCTTACGAGCAGTACTTC
TRBV7-3,TRBJ2-1,.,TRBD2,CASSSREGRYNEQFF,TGTGCCAGCAGCTCGCGGGAGGGCCGGTACAATGAGCAGTTCTTC
TRBV6-1,TRBJ2-2,.,TRBD1,CASRYRGDGELFF,TGTGCCAGCAGATACAGGGGCGACGGGGAGCTGTTTTTT
TRBV20-1,TRBJ1-1,few,.,CSVVLRDEAFF,TGCAGTGTCGTGTTGAGGGATGAAGCTTTCTTT
TRBV28,TRBJ2-3,once,TRBD2,CASSQVASGGLGQYF,TGTGCCAGCAGCCAGGTGGCTAGCGGGGGGTTGGGGCAGTATTTT
TRBV23-1,TRBJ2-1,.,TRBD2,CASSPGLAGLGEQFF,TGCGCCAGCAGTCCAGGACTAGCGGGACTAGGTGAGCAGTTCTTC
TRBV30,TRBJ1-3,.,.,CAWTPTVLSGNTIYF,TGTGCCTGGACCCCGACAGTTCTCTCTGGAAACACCATATATTTT
TRBV10-3,TRBJ2-1,.,.,CAISEAGHEQFF,TGTGCCATCAGTGAAGCGGGCCATGAGCAGTTCTTC
TRBV7-6,TRBJ2-1,.,TRBD1,CASSLSAGTGARISSYNEQFF,TGTGCCAGCAGCTTATCCGCCGGGACAGGGGCCCGGATTAGCTCCTACAATGAGCAGTTCTTC
TRBV2,TRBJ2-1,.,.,CASSGTMYNEQFF,TGTGCCAGCAGTGGTACTATGTACAATGAGCAGTTCTTC
TRBV5-1,TRBJ2-5,.,TRBD2,CASGTGGQETQYF,TGCGCCAGCGGAACGGGAGGGCAAGAGACCCAGTACTTC
TRBV5-1,TRBJ2-2,.,.,CASSSLLQANTGELFF,TGCGCCAGCAGCTCCCTACTGCAGGCGAACACCGGGGAGCTGTTTTTT
TRBV10-3,TRBJ2-7,.,TRBD2,CAIGIGGRGSYEQYF,TGTGCCATCGGTATCGGCGGGAGAGGCTCCTACGAGCAGTACTTC